The 30 T cell receptor beta chains reported below all come from one sample, sequenced in a study of shared clonotypes between healthy human individuals. Sequenced by immunoSEQ multiplex PCR; TCRdb stores in-frame clones only, minus some. The table includes around 700,000 clones, approximately 74% detected once. The sequenced sample was memory CD4+ T cells sorted from blood. Stated subset: CD45RA-negative fraction. These receptors all come from a woman aged 25 to 45 in good health.

With respect to this clone: Other nucleotide sequences in the sample specify the same CDR3. The rearrangement joins TRBV25-1 to TRBJ2-7; D may be TRBD2 (5 bases). The V gene's germline CDR1 is MGHDK and CDR2 SYGVNS. The ends were cut back, 6 bases at V and 0 bases at J, with 6 bases in the middle. The CDR3 consists of 12 residues. Here the CDR3 reads CASSRGSYEQYF. The DNA for the CDR3 is TGTGCCAGCAGCCGGGGCTCCTACGAGCAGTACTTC.

V and J are TRBV28 and TRBJ2-7; D is unresolved. Germline lookup yields CDR1 MDHEN and CDR2 SYDVKM. The CDR3 has 14 residues. Trimming stripped 3 bases from V and 4 bases from J, with 13 bases between. CDR3: CASSFRPMGYEQYF. For the CDR3, the DNA is TGTGCCAGCAGTTTTAGGCCCATGGGTTACGAGCAGTACTTC.

J is TRBJ2-3 and V is TRBV2, with 11 bases that match TRBD2. J was trimmed by 1 base and V by 10 bases; bases with no gene match: 4. This CDR3 spans 14 amino acids. The germline V gene encodes CDR1 SNHLY and CDR2 FYNNEI. The CDR3 is CATKTSGGTDTQYF. As DNA, the CDR3 is TGTGCCACTAAGACTAGCGGGGGCACAGATACGCAGTATTTT. The variable domain in full, completed from reference TRBV2 and TRBJ2-3, reads EPEVTQTPSHQVTQMGQEVILRCVPISNHLYFYWYRQILGQKVEFLVSFYNNEISEKSEIFDDQFSVERPDGSNFTLKIRSTKLEDSAMYFCATKTSGGTDTQYFGPGTRLTVL.

The CDR3 loop reads CASTTRLNTEAFF. The CDR3 DNA reads TGTGCCAGCACGACACGACTGAACACTGAAGCTTTCTTT. The V call is TRBV28, the J call TRBJ1-1; D call uncertain. Germline V lookup: CDR1 MDHEN, CDR2 SYDVKM. The CDR3 loop spans 13 amino acids. The germline V and J ends were trimmed by 7 bases and 0 bases, with 9 bases remaining between them.

There are a few counts of this clone. The V gene is TRBV28, the J gene TRBJ1-1; D is possibly TRBD1 (6 bases). CDR1 is MDHEN and CDR2 is SYDVKM in the germline V gene. The CDR3 runs 15 residues. Trimming pared 7 bases from V and 1 base from J, leaving 16 bases between. Written as DNA, the CDR3 is TGTGCCAGCAAGGGGGGTGGGCAGAAGAACACTGAAGCTTTCTTT. Translation gives CASKGGGQKNTEAFF.

The chain is built from TRBV15 and TRBJ2-7; D might be TRBD1 (7 bases). Germline V lookup: CDR1 LNHNV, CDR2 YYDKDF (reference sequence). V lost 5 bases and J 3 bases, leaving 14 bases between the germline ends. The CDR3 runs to 14 residues. CDR3 region: CATSAGTEYYEQYF. In DNA, the CDR3 is TGTGCCACCAGCGCGGGGACAGAGTACTACGAGCAGTACTTC.

The chain recombines TRBV18 with TRBJ2-7; the D gene is possibly TRBD1 (5 bases). Trimming cost V 6 bases and J 2 bases, with 14 bases left between them. Germline lookup yields CDR1 KGHSH and CDR2 LQKENI. The CDR3 runs to 14 residues. CDR3 loop: CASSESRTTYEQYF. DNA for the CDR3: TGTGCCAGCTCGGAAAGCAGGACAACCTACGAGCAGTACTTC.

The rearrangement links TRBV2 to TRBJ2-2; 8 bases align to TRBD1. Germline CDR1 reads SNHLY; CDR2 reads FYNNEI. This CDR3 is built from 14 residues. With 6 bases clipped from V and 4 bases from J, the junction kept 4 bases outside the gene matches. The CDR3 spells CASSSQGVTGELFF. DNA of the CDR3: TGTGCCAGCAGCTCACAGGGGGTCACCGGGGAGCTGTTTTTT.

This clone has only a few counts. V usage is TRBV5-6 and J usage is TRBJ1-1; tentative D call: TRBD1 (6 bases). V was pared by 3 bases and J by 1 base, with 19 bases between. Germline V CDR1 and CDR2: SGHDT, YYEEEE. The CDR3 loop spans 17 amino acids. Here the CDR3 reads CASSYRTDDGRNTEAFF. The CDR3 DNA sequence: TGTGCCAGCAGCTACCGGACAGACGATGGGAGGAACACTGAAGCTTTCTTT.

This clone was counted at least ten times. V is TRBV6-4 and J is TRBJ2-3; D not resolved. The CDR3 runs to 13 residues. Germline CDR1 and CDR2: MRHNA and SNTAGT. V lost 3 bases to trimming and J lost 2 bases, with 6 bases between them. The chain's CDR3 is CASSDSATDTQYF. CDR3 DNA sequence: TGTGCCAGCAGTGATTCAGCCACAGATACGCAGTATTTT.

The chain couples TRBV7-2 to TRBJ1-3, with no clear D. Germline V CDR1 and CDR2: SGHTA, FQGNSA. The CDR3 loop spans 14 amino acids. Trimming shortened V by 2 bases and J by 0 bases, and 5 bases separated the two germline ends. CDR3 nucleotides: TGTGCCAGCAGCTTATGGTACTCTGGAAACACCATATATTTT. The encoded protein is CASSLWYSGNTIYF. Using reference TRBV7-2 and TRBJ1-3 for the parts outside the CDR3, the full variable domain is GAGVSQSPSNKVTEKGKDVELRCDPISGHTALYWYRQSLGQGLEFLIYFQGNSAPDKSGLPSDRFSAERTGGSVSTLTIQRTQQEDSAVYLCASSLWYSGNTIYFGEGSWLTVV.

V usage is TRBV5-8 and J usage is TRBJ2-1, with 10 bases fitting TRBD1. CDR3 size: 17 residues. Per germline, CDR1 SGHTS and CDR2 YDEGEE. Trimming at V came to 6 bases and at J to 0 bases, leaving 9 bases not matched to a gene. The CDR3 loop reads CASIKRTGGSSYNEQFF. The CDR3 DNA sequence: TGTGCCAGCATTAAGAGGACAGGGGGTAGCTCCTACAATGAGCAGTTCTTC.

A few counts support this clone. This sample includes further DNA sequences coding for the same CDR3. V is TRBV6-4 and J is TRBJ2-1; 10 bases are a match to TRBD2. Looked up from germline, CDR1 is MRHNA and CDR2 is SNTAGT. Unmatched junction bases numbered 4, after V lost 4 bases and J lost 4 bases. This CDR3 is 15 amino acids long. CDR3 in DNA: TGTGCCAGCAGTGTTCTAGCGGGGGCTTACAATGAGCAGTTCTTC. Protein product: CASSVLAGAYNEQFF.

The chain uses TRBV28 and TRBJ1-1, with D possibly TRBD1 on 5 matching bases. The CDR3 length is 14 residues. Germline-derived CDR1 and CDR2 are MDHEN and SYDVKM. Trimming removed 5 bases at V and 1 base at J, with 11 bases between. The CDR3 DNA follows: TGTGCCAGCAGTGGCGCTGACAGGAACACTGAAGCTTTCTTT. Translating it yields CASSGADRNTEAFF.

Ten or more counts support this clone. At the DNA level, this CDR3 is encoded by other sequences in the same sample as well. V and J are TRBV11-2 and TRBJ1-1, with a possible D match to TRBD1 (6 bases). Trimming cost V 4 bases and J 4 bases, with 10 bases left between them. This CDR3 is 13 amino acids long. Germline values: CDR1 SGHAT, CDR2 FQNNGV. CDR3 sequence: CASSYRGGTEAFF. The CDR3 DNA sequence: TGTGCCAGCAGCTATAGAGGGGGCACTGAAGCTTTCTTT.

The V call is TRBV2, the J call TRBJ2-5; 13 nucleotides line up with TRBD2. The CDR3 extends over 19 amino acids. The junction had 16 bases not matched to a gene; V was cut back by 7 bases and J by 2 bases. The V gene's germline CDR1 is SNHLY and CDR2 FYNNEI. CDR3 in amino acids: CASMWTSGSNVREQETQYF. For the CDR3, the DNA is TGTGCCAGCATGTGGACTAGCGGGAGTAACGTCAGAGAGCAAGAGACCCAGTACTTC.

V is TRBV9 and J is TRBJ1-2; D gene uncertain. V was cut by 7 bases and J by 2 bases, with 9 bases left in between. The CDR3 is 12 residues long. Germline values: CDR1 SGDLS, CDR2 YYNGEE. The CDR3 is CASEELNYGYTF. The CDR3 bases are TGTGCCAGCGAAGAACTCAACTATGGCTACACCTTC.

This clone came up a few times. Other DNA sequences from this sample encode an identical CDR3 as well. The chain has TRBV29-1 and TRBJ1-2; TRBD1 agrees at 9 bases. Germline V gene lookup returns CDR1 SQVTM and CDR2 ANQGSEA. V shed 6 bases and J 4 bases; nucleotides not matched to a gene: 6. This CDR3 has 13 residues. The CDR3 DNA sequence: TGCAGCGTGGGACAGGGCGGGTCCTATGGCTACACCTTC. This codes for CSVGQGGSYGYTF.

The J gene is TRBJ2-1, the V gene TRBV4-1, with 7 bases matching TRBD1. The CDR3 totals 14 residues. V shed 2 bases and J 4 bases; nucleotides not matched to a gene: 2. Germline loops: CDR1 MGHRA, CDR2 YSYEKL. CDR3 coding DNA: TGCGCCAGCAGCCAACAACAGGGGTACAATGAGCAGTTCTTC. This codes for CASSQQQGYNEQFF.

The chain has TRBV5-1 and TRBJ1-4; D gene uncertain. This CDR3 comprises 14 residues. V shed 7 bases and J shed 0 bases, with 10 bases lying between them. CDR1 is SGHRS and CDR2 is YFSETQ in the germline V gene. The CDR3 bases are TGCGCCAGCGGTTACAGCGCAACTAATGAAAAACTGTTTTTT. Residues: CASGYSATNEKLFF.

The genes are TRBV7-2 and TRBJ2-3; 7 positions agree with TRBD2. CDR1 and CDR2 from the germline V gene are SGHTA and FQGNSA. This CDR3 has 15 residues. V gave up 5 bases and J gave up 5 bases; unmatched junction bases: 10. CDR3 bases: TGTGCCAGCAGCCGACGGTGGGCTAGCGGAGATACGCAGTATTTT. Its translation: CASSRRWASGDTQYF.

The rearrangement joins TRBV7-9 to TRBJ2-2; D not certain. Looked up from germline, CDR1 is SEHNR and CDR2 is FQNEAQ (reference sequence). The CDR3 has 14 residues. V was pared by 1 base and J by 7 bases, with 10 bases between. In nucleotides, the CDR3 is TGTGCCAGCAGCTTAGAACGCCTCCGCGGGGAGCTGTTTTTT. Protein: CASSLERLRGELFF.

The CDR3: CASSPRTANYEQYF. The DNA of the CDR3 is TGTGCCAGCAGTCCCCGGACAGCTAACTACGAGCAGTACTTC. This chain joins TRBV27 and TRBJ2-7, with D tentatively TRBD1 (6 bases). The CDR3 consists of 14 residues. Trimming pared 5 bases from V and 3 bases from J, leaving 14 bases between. Per germline, CDR1 MNHEY and CDR2 SMNVEV (reference sequence).

V usage is TRBV6-6 and J usage is TRBJ1-1; unclear D gene. V lost 5 bases and J 1 base, leaving 11 bases between the germline ends. The length of the CDR3 is 14 residues. CDR1 and CDR2 (germline): MNHNY, SVGAGI (reference sequence). The CDR3 DNA sequence: TGTGCCAGCAGTCCCCCGGCCGGGAACACTGAAGCTTTCTTT. This gives the protein CASSPPAGNTEAFF.

In nucleotides, the CDR3 is TGCGCCAGCAGCCAGGGACTAGCGGGAGGGCCCCATACGCAGTATTTT. It translates to CASSQGLAGGPHTQYF. V is TRBV5-1 and J is TRBJ2-3, with 16 positions matching TRBD2. CDR3 length equals 16 residues. Trimming removed 4 bases from V and 7 bases from J; junction bases left unmatched: 6. CDR1 is SGHRS and CDR2 is YFSETQ in the germline V gene.

The chain couples TRBV2 to TRBJ1-5, with D possibly matching TRBD1 (6 bases). This CDR3 region has 16 residues. Germline V gives CDR1 SNHLY, CDR2 FYNNEI. Trimming left V 2 bases short and J 7 bases short, with 18 bases between. The CDR3 DNA reads TGTGCCAGCAGTGAACAGGTCGCAGGGGTGGGGCAGCCCCAGCATTTT. It yields the protein CASSEQVAGVGQPQHF.

The J gene is TRBJ2-2, the V gene TRBV11-3, with no clear D. Germline V gives CDR1 SGHNT, CDR2 YENEEA. This CDR3 is 10 amino acids long. Between the trimmed V and J ends, which lost 9 bases and 6 bases, there was a span of 5 bases. The DNA of the CDR3 is TGTGCCAGAGGTGCCGGGGAGCTGTTTTTT. Protein sequence: CARGAGELFF.

A few counts support this clone. This chain connects TRBV19 to TRBJ1-2, with TRBD1 matching 7 bases. The CDR3 contains 14 residues. CDR1 and CDR2 from the germline V gene are LNHDA and SQIVND (reference sequence). J lost 2 bases, V lost 7 bases, and 7 bases had no gene match. The CDR3 loop is CASTLTGSNYGYTF. DNA of the CDR3: TGTGCCAGTACTTTGACAGGGTCCAACTATGGCTACACCTTC.

As regards this clone: Other DNA sequences in this sample translate to the same CDR3. This chain connects TRBV9 to TRBJ2-3, with TRBD1 identical over 8 bases. The ends lost 4 bases at V and 4 bases at J; junction bases unmatched: 2. The CDR3 sequence is 13 residues long. CDR1 and CDR2 from the germline V gene are SGDLS and YYNGEE. The CDR3 DNA sequence: TGTGCCAGCAGCAGACAGGGGCCAGATACGCAGTATTTT. Its translation is CASSRQGPDTQYF. Drawing the rest from reference TRBV9 and TRBJ2-3, the complete variable domain is DSGVTQTPKHLITATGQRVTLRCSPRSGDLSVYWYQQSLDQGLQFLIQYYNGEERAKGNILERFSAQQFPDLHSELNLSSLELGDSALYFCASSRQGPDTQYFGPGTRLTVL.

The genes are TRBV15 and TRBJ1-1, with D uncertain. Per the germline V gene, CDR1 is LNHNV and CDR2 is YYDKDF (reference sequence). The V gene lost 1 base and the J gene lost 4 bases, with 7 bases spanning the gap. This CDR3 has 13 amino acids. In DNA, the CDR3 is TGTGCCACCAGCAGAGCGGTTTCCACTGAAGCTTTCTTT. Its protein is CATSRAVSTEAFF.